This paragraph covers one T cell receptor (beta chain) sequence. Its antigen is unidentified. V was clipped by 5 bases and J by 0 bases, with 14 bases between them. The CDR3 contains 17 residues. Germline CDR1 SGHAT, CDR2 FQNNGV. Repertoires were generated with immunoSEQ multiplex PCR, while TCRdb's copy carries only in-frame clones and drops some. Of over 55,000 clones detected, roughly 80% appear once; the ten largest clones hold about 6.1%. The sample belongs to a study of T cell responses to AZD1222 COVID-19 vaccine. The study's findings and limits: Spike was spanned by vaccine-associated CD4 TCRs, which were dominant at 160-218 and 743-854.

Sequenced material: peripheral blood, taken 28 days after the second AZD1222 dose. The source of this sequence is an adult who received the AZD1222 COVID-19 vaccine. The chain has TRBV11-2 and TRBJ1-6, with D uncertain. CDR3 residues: CASSRQESSSYNSPLHF. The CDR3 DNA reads TGTGCCAGCAGCCGCCAGGAATCGAGCTCCTATAATTCACCCCTCCACTTT. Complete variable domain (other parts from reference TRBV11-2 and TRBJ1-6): EAGVAQSPRYKIIEKRQSVAFWCNPISGHATLYWYQQILGQGPKLLIQFQNNGVVDDSQLPKDRFSAERLKGVDSTLKIQPAKLEDSAVYLCASSRQESSSYNSPLHFGNGTRLTVT.